These T cell receptor beta chains were read from a single sample in a study of patients and donors after allogeneic stem cell transplantation. MiXCR, run by TCRdb on the RT-PCR reads, gives a single entry per CDR3 protein. Among about 16,000 distinct CDR3 sequences, 27% were seen once, and the ten largest hold about 35%. The sequenced sample was blood, either unsorted or a sorted T cell fraction (not recorded which). The receptor set was obtained from a human donor who was either an allogeneic HSCT recipient or a stem cell or donor lymphocyte infusion donor (not recorded which). It is not recorded whose cells these are; they may come from a transplant donor. The CDR3 runs from the conserved cysteine through the conserved F or W. Fields, in order: V gene, J gene, D gene, clone size, CDR3 protein, CDR3 DNA. D genes are given only for firm matches. Clone size appears in some rows only: once, few, many, or a class for an expanded clone.

v_call: TRBV4-2
j_call: TRBJ2-1
d_call: .
clone_size: .
cdr3_aa: CASSQEPQGREQFF
cdr3_nt: TGTGCCAGCAGCCAAGAACCGCAAGGCCGTGAGCAGTTCTTC

v_call: TRBV10-3
j_call: TRBJ2-7
d_call: TRBD1
clone_size: .
cdr3_aa: CAIAKTGGVREQYF
cdr3_nt: TGTGCCATCGCTAAGACAGGGGGAGTCCGCGAGCAGTACTTC

v_call: TRBV5-6
j_call: TRBJ1-2
d_call: .
clone_size: few
cdr3_aa: CASSLNREAGYTF
cdr3_nt: TGTGCCAGCAGCTTAAACCGGGAGGCTGGCTACACCTTC

v_call: TRBV24-1
j_call: TRBJ2-5
d_call: TRBD1
clone_size: .
cdr3_aa: CATSDLGVTGEETQYF
cdr3_nt: TGTGCCACCAGTGATTTGGGGGTGACAGGGGAAGAGACCCAGTACTTC

v_call: TRBV12-3/TRBV12-4
j_call: TRBJ2-1
d_call: TRBD1
clone_size: few
cdr3_aa: CASRRGQAYNEQFF
cdr3_nt: TGTGCCAGCAGACGCGGACAGGCGTACAATGAGCAGTTCTTC

v_call: TRBV20-1
j_call: TRBJ1-5
d_call: TRBD1
clone_size: medium-sized
cdr3_aa: CSAVQGTGTQHF
cdr3_nt: TGCAGTGCTGTACAGGGGACAGGGACCCAGCATTTT

v_call: TRBV7-2
j_call: TRBJ1-2
d_call: .
clone_size: .
cdr3_aa: CASSLARGIYGYTF
cdr3_nt: TGTGCCAGCAGCTTAGCAAGGGGCATCTATGGCTACACCTTC

v_call: TRBV12-3/TRBV12-4
j_call: TRBJ1-1
d_call: .
clone_size: few
cdr3_aa: CASSWGRVAEAFF
cdr3_nt: TGTGCCAGCAGTTGGGGCAGGGTCGCTGAAGCTTTCTTT

v_call: TRBV7-3
j_call: TRBJ1-6
d_call: .
clone_size: few
cdr3_aa: CASSLGAVNSPLHF
cdr3_nt: TGTGCCAGCAGCTTGGGAGCGGTGAATTCACCCCTCCACTTT

v_call: TRBV18
j_call: TRBJ2-2
d_call: TRBD2
clone_size: .
cdr3_aa: CASSPGLANTGELFF
cdr3_nt: TGTGCCAGCTCACCGGGACTAGCGAACACCGGGGAGCTGTTTTTT

v_call: TRBV18
j_call: TRBJ2-1
d_call: .
clone_size: .
cdr3_aa: CASSFFGSYNEQFF
cdr3_nt: TGTGCCAGCTCATTTTTTGGTAGCTACAATGAGCAGTTCTTC

v_call: TRBV7-9
j_call: TRBJ1-5
d_call: .
clone_size: .
cdr3_aa: CASSLGGEYSNQPQHF
cdr3_nt: TGTGCCAGCAGCTTAGGTGGGGAATATAGCAATCAGCCCCAGCATTTT

v_call: TRBV5-1
j_call: TRBJ2-2
d_call: TRBD1
clone_size: once
cdr3_aa: CASSSQGANTGELFF
cdr3_nt: TGCGCCAGCAGCAGCCAGGGGGCGAACACCGGGGAGCTGTTTTTT

v_call: TRBV18
j_call: TRBJ1-1
d_call: .
clone_size: .
cdr3_aa: CASSSIRVSTEAFF
cdr3_nt: TGTGCCAGCTCATCCATTAGGGTAAGCACTGAAGCTTTCTTT

v_call: TRBV29-1
j_call: TRBJ1-1
d_call: .
clone_size: .
cdr3_aa: CSVSYVGGTNTEAFF
cdr3_nt: TGCAGCGTTTCTTATGTTGGGGGGACAAACACTGAAGCTTTCTTT

v_call: TRBV20-1
j_call: TRBJ1-1
d_call: .
clone_size: few
cdr3_aa: CSAPRVRRTEAFF
cdr3_nt: TGCAGTGCTCCCAGGGTTAGGCGTACTGAAGCTTTCTTT

v_call: TRBV5-1
j_call: TRBJ1-2
d_call: .
clone_size: many
cdr3_aa: CASSLLGRGYTF
cdr3_nt: TGCGCCAGCAGCTTGTTGGGCCGGGGCTACACCTTC

v_call: TRBV5-1
j_call: TRBJ1-5
d_call: .
clone_size: few
cdr3_aa: CASSLAGYSNQPQHF
cdr3_nt: TGCGCCAGCAGCTTGGCAGGGTATAGCAATCAGCCCCAGCATTTT

v_call: TRBV12-3/TRBV12-4
j_call: TRBJ2-1
d_call: TRBD2
clone_size: .
cdr3_aa: CASGTEAGGAYNEQFF
cdr3_nt: TGTGCCAGCGGGACGGAAGCGGGGGGGGCCTACAATGAGCAGTTCTTC

v_call: TRBV18
j_call: TRBJ1-5
d_call: TRBD1
clone_size: few
cdr3_aa: CASLPDRGGQPQHF
cdr3_nt: TGTGCCAGCCTTCCCGACAGGGGTGGTCAGCCCCAGCATTTT

v_call: TRBV6-5
j_call: TRBJ2-1
d_call: TRBD2
clone_size: .
cdr3_aa: CASESGGSYNEQFF
cdr3_nt: TGTGCCAGCGAGAGCGGGGGCTCCTACAATGAGCAGTTCTTC

v_call: TRBV7-2
j_call: TRBJ1-5
d_call: TRBD1
clone_size: few
cdr3_aa: CASSLTGGGQPQHF
cdr3_nt: TGTGCCAGCAGCCTTACAGGGGGAGGACAGCCCCAGCATTTT

v_call: TRBV15
j_call: TRBJ1-1
d_call: .
clone_size: .
cdr3_aa: CATSNGRRNTEAFF
cdr3_nt: TGTGCCACCAGCAACGGGAGACGGAACACTGAAGCTTTCTTT

v_call: TRBV4-2
j_call: TRBJ2-5
d_call: TRBD2
clone_size: few
cdr3_aa: CASSQVSSGGETQYF
cdr3_nt: TGTGCCAGCAGCCAAGTTTCTAGCGGGGGGGAGACCCAGTACTTC

v_call: TRBV28
j_call: TRBJ1-2
d_call: .
clone_size: .
cdr3_aa: CASSSQTRIYGYTF
cdr3_nt: TGTGCCAGCAGTTCTCAGACAAGGATCTATGGCTACACCTTC

v_call: TRBV28
j_call: TRBJ1-1
d_call: TRBD1
clone_size: .
cdr3_aa: CASSPFGQGWTEAFF
cdr3_nt: TGTGCCAGCAGCCCATTTGGACAGGGATGGACTGAAGCTTTCTTT

v_call: TRBV6-2/TRBV6-3
j_call: TRBJ1-1
d_call: TRBD1
clone_size: .
cdr3_aa: CASSLRGPRAFF
cdr3_nt: TGTGCCAGCAGCCTCAGGGGGCCAAGAGCTTTCTTT

v_call: TRBV3-1
j_call: TRBJ1-5
d_call: TRBD1
clone_size: .
cdr3_aa: CASSQESDRGNQPQHF
cdr3_nt: TGTGCCAGCAGCCAAGAGTCGGACAGGGGAAATCAGCCCCAGCATTTT

v_call: TRBV5-1
j_call: TRBJ2-2
d_call: TRBD2
clone_size: few
cdr3_aa: CASSLFGTSVTGELFF
cdr3_nt: TGCGCCAGCAGCTTGTTCGGGACTAGCGTCACCGGGGAGCTGTTTTTT

v_call: TRBV4-1
j_call: TRBJ1-5
d_call: .
clone_size: few
cdr3_aa: CASSQRGGYQPQHF
cdr3_nt: TGCGCCAGCAGCCAGCGAGGGGGGTACCAGCCCCAGCATTTT

v_call: TRBV12-3/TRBV12-4
j_call: TRBJ1-6
d_call: .
clone_size: .
cdr3_aa: CASSLAPGGSNSPLHF
cdr3_nt: TGTGCCAGCAGTTTAGCGCCGGGGGGTTCGAATTCACCCCTCCACTTT

v_call: TRBV9
j_call: TRBJ1-1
d_call: .
clone_size: few
cdr3_aa: CASSVEGIRTEAFF
cdr3_nt: TGTGCCAGCAGCGTAGAGGGGATCCGCACTGAAGCTTTCTTT

v_call: TRBV5-1
j_call: TRBJ1-6
d_call: TRBD1
clone_size: .
cdr3_aa: CASSSGQGRSPLHF
cdr3_nt: TGCGCCAGCAGCTCCGGACAGGGAAGGTCACCCCTCCACTTT

v_call: TRBV6-6
j_call: TRBJ2-3
d_call: .
clone_size: .
cdr3_aa: CASSYSLVRGANTDTQYF
cdr3_nt: TGTGCCAGCAGTTACTCGTTGGTCCGGGGGGCCAACACAGATACGCAGTATTTT

v_call: TRBV18
j_call: TRBJ2-2
d_call: TRBD1
clone_size: .
cdr3_aa: CASSPGTGRIF
cdr3_nt: TGTGCCAGCTCACCGGGGACAGGGCGGATTTTT

v_call: TRBV6-6
j_call: TRBJ1-5
d_call: TRBD1
clone_size: few
cdr3_aa: CASSFRGPYSNQPQHF
cdr3_nt: TGTGCCAGCAGTTTCAGGGGGCCCTATAGCAATCAGCCCCAGCATTTT

v_call: TRBV5-6
j_call: TRBJ1-1
d_call: .
clone_size: few
cdr3_aa: CASSPWPGTEAFF
cdr3_nt: TGTGCCAGCAGCCCGTGGCCGGGCACTGAAGCTTTCTTT

v_call: TRBV4-1
j_call: TRBJ1-1
d_call: TRBD1
clone_size: .
cdr3_aa: CASSPGQGIGYTEAFF
cdr3_nt: TGCGCCAGCAGCCCGGGACAGGGAATCGGTTACACTGAAGCTTTCTTT

v_call: TRBV20-1
j_call: TRBJ1-1
d_call: .
clone_size: .
cdr3_aa: CTRGGMNTEAFF
cdr3_nt: TGCACCCGAGGGGGTATGAACACTGAAGCTTTCTTT

v_call: TRBV28
j_call: TRBJ1-2
d_call: .
clone_size: .
cdr3_aa: CASRYRNNYGYTF
cdr3_nt: TGTGCCAGCAGATACAGGAATAACTATGGCTACACCTTC

v_call: TRBV20-1
j_call: TRBJ1-6
d_call: TRBD1
clone_size: medium-sized
cdr3_aa: CSASRPLQGANSPLHF
cdr3_nt: TGCAGTGCTAGTAGGCCGCTACAGGGGGCGAATTCACCCCTCCACTTT

v_call: TRBV4-3
j_call: TRBJ2-5
d_call: .
clone_size: once
cdr3_aa: CASSQSTLGQTQYF
cdr3_nt: TGCGCCAGCAGCCAATCGACCCTGGGGCAGACCCAGTACTTC

v_call: TRBV20-1
j_call: TRBJ2-7
d_call: TRBD1
clone_size: .
cdr3_aa: CSARDRVREQYF
cdr3_nt: TGCAGTGCTCGGGACAGGGTGAGAGAGCAGTACTTC

v_call: TRBV29-1
j_call: TRBJ1-1
d_call: TRBD1
clone_size: few
cdr3_aa: CSAGGLETEAFF
cdr3_nt: TGCAGCGCAGGGGGGCTAGAGACTGAAGCTTTCTTT

v_call: TRBV12-3/TRBV12-4
j_call: TRBJ2-2
d_call: .
clone_size: .
cdr3_aa: CASSFSGSTGELFF
cdr3_nt: TGTGCCAGCAGTTTTTCGGGATCCACCGGGGAGCTGTTTTTT

v_call: TRBV30
j_call: TRBJ1-3
d_call: .
clone_size: .
cdr3_aa: CAWSGSGNTIYF
cdr3_nt: TGTGCCTGGTCTGGATCTGGAAACACCATATATTTT

v_call: TRBV6-6
j_call: TRBJ1-1
d_call: .
clone_size: few
cdr3_aa: CASSYWVPNTEAFF
cdr3_nt: TGTGCCAGCAGTTACTGGGTCCCGAACACTGAAGCTTTCTTT

v_call: TRBV5-1
j_call: TRBJ1-3
d_call: TRBD1
clone_size: .
cdr3_aa: CASSLAPGQGTSGNTIYF
cdr3_nt: TGCGCCAGCAGCTTGGCCCCGGGACAGGGCACCTCTGGAAACACCATATATTTT

v_call: TRBV7-9
j_call: TRBJ1-1
d_call: .
clone_size: many
cdr3_aa: CASSFWTAVEAFF
cdr3_nt: TGTGCCAGCAGCTTTTGGACAGCTGTAGAAGCTTTCTTT

v_call: TRBV29-1
j_call: TRBJ1-1
d_call: .
clone_size: few
cdr3_aa: CSVVYDRVNTEAFF
cdr3_nt: TGCAGCGTTGTATACGACAGAGTAAACACTGAAGCTTTCTTT

v_call: TRBV7-8
j_call: TRBJ1-4
d_call: TRBD1
clone_size: few
cdr3_aa: CASKADRGWATNEKLFF
cdr3_nt: TGTGCCAGCAAGGCCGACAGGGGTTGGGCAACTAATGAAAAACTGTTTTTT

v_call: TRBV4-1
j_call: TRBJ1-1
d_call: .
clone_size: many
cdr3_aa: CASSQLTGQNMNTEAFF
cdr3_nt: TGCGCCAGCAGCCAGCTGACGGGCCAGAACATGAACACTGAAGCTTTCTTT

v_call: TRBV12-3/TRBV12-4
j_call: TRBJ1-5
d_call: .
clone_size: medium-sized
cdr3_aa: CASSLWVGNQPQHF
cdr3_nt: TGTGCCAGCAGTCTCTGGGTCGGCAATCAGCCCCAGCATTTT